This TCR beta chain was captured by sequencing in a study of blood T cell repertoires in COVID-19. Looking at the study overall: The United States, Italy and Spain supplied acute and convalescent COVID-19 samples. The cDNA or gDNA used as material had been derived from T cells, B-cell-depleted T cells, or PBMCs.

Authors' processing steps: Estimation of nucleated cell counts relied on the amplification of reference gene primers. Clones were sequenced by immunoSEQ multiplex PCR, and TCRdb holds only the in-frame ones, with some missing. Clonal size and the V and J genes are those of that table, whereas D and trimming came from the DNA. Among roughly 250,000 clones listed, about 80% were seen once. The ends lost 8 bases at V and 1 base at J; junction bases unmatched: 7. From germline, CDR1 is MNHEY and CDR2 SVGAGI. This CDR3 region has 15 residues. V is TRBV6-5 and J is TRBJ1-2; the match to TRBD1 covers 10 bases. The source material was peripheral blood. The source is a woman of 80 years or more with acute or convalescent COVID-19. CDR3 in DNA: TGTGCCAGCGGGACAGGGGATTTGAGTAACTATGGCTACACCTTC. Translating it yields CASGTGDLSNYGYTF.